This passage covers 9 T cell receptor beta chains from one sample sequenced in a study of T cell repertoires in cytomegalovirus infection. MiXCR was run by TCRdb on the reads, yielding one entry per CDR3 protein. The repertoire includes about 360,000 distinct CDR3 sequences, roughly 20% of them detected once, and 7.5% to 9.5% sits in the top ten. The sequencing sample was made of PBMCs. The source of these receptors is a human donor in good health (CMV status not recorded). Some clones in this sample may be carry-over from other donors' samples.

This clonotype has more than one count but fewer than ten. This chain joins TRBV19 and TRBJ2-4, with TRBD2 identical over 8 bases. The germline CDR1 and CDR2 sequences are LNHDA and SQIVND (reference sequence). The CDR3 loop spans 14 amino acids. The trim removed 7 bases at V and 11 bases at J, leaving 13 bases unmatched. CDR3 DNA: TGTGCCAGTACGGGAGGGGTAAGGTCGAACCTTCAGTACTTC. Translation gives CASTGGVRSNLQYF. Complete variable domain (other parts from reference TRBV19 and TRBJ2-4): DGGITQSPKYLFRKEGQNVTLSCEQNLNHDAMYWYRQDPGQGLRLIYYSQIVNDFQKGDIAEGYSVSREKKESFPLTVTSAQKNPTAFYLCASTGGVRSNLQYFGAGTRLSVL.

This chain links TRBV19 with TRBJ1-1; D remains ambiguous. This CDR3 contains 15 residues. The V end lost 1 base, the J end lost 1 base, and 10 bases lay between the germline ends. From germline, CDR1 is LNHDA and CDR2 SQIVND (reference sequence). The chain's CDR3 is CASSIAPPENTEAFF. CDR3 in DNA: TGTGCCAGTAGTATAGCCCCCCCCGAGAACACTGAAGCTTTCTTT.

At least ten counts were recorded for this clonotype. This chain uses TRBV4-1 with TRBJ1-5; D remains ambiguous. The ends were cut back, 4 bases at V and 4 bases at J, with 8 bases in the middle. The germline gives CDR1 MGHRA, CDR2 YSYEKL. CDR3 length: 13 amino acids. The CDR3 spells CASSPLRNQPQHF. In DNA form, the CDR3 reads TGCGCCAGCAGCCCCCTCAGGAATCAGCCCCAGCATTTT.

This clonotype was detected only once. The chain joins TRBV12-3 or TRBV12-4 to TRBJ2-2; weak D call: TRBD1 (6 bases). This CDR3 comprises 11 residues. The DNA for the CDR3 is TGTGCTCAGAGGGGGACCGGGGAGCTGTTTTTT. Protein product: CAQRGTGELFF.

The chain has TRBV7-2 and TRBJ2-6; D may be TRBD2 (5 bases). V lost 1 base and J 2 bases, leaving 9 bases between the germline ends. Germline CDR1 and CDR2: SGHTA and FQGNSA. The CDR3 loop spans 16 amino acids. The CDR3 here is CASSLVPGTGANVLTF. CDR3 in DNA: TGTGCCAGCAGCTTAGTCCCGGGGACTGGGGCCAACGTCCTGACTTTC. The whole variable domain, filled in from reference TRBV7-2 and TRBJ2-6, reads GAGVSQSPSNKVTEKGKDVELRCDPISGHTALYWYRQSLGQGLEFLIYFQGNSAPDKSGLPSDRFSAERTGGSVSTLTIQRTQQEDSAVYLCASSLVPGTGANVLTFGAGSRLTVL.

The chain joins TRBV12-3 or TRBV12-4 to TRBJ1-1; maybe TRBD1 (5 bases). Trimming took 6 bases from V and 1 from J, leaving 15 bases between them. The CDR3 length is 15 residues. In DNA form, the CDR3 reads TGTGCCAGCAGCGTCCGGGACGGGGCGAACACTGAAGCTTTCTTT. Translated, it gives CASSVRDGANTEAFF.

The table lists this clonotype with a few counts. This chain connects TRBV4-3 to TRBJ2-2; D is uncertain. The CDR3 totals 11 residues. The germline V gene has CDR1 LGHNA and CDR2 YSLEER. V lost 2 bases to trimming and J lost 6 bases, with 1 base between them. DNA for the CDR3: TGCGCCAGCAGCCAATCCGGGGAGCTGTTTTTT. Its translation is CASSQSGELFF.

The genes are TRBV23-1 and TRBJ2-4; possible D gene TRBD2, 5 bases. TRBV23-1 has ORF status, its function being uncertain. CDR3 length: 18 amino acids. The V end was cut by 4 bases, the J end by 0 bases, with 19 bases between. For the CDR3, the DNA is TGCGCCAGCAGTCTACCCCCAGCAGCGGAAGAAGCCAAAAACATTCAGTACTTC. This sequence encodes CASSLPPAAEEAKNIQYF.

This clonotype was detected a few times. This chain uses TRBV28 with TRBJ2-5; D perhaps matches TRBD2 (5 bases). The CDR3 covers 13 residues. V was pared by 4 bases and J by 8 bases, with 14 bases between. CDR1 and CDR2 from the germline V gene are MDHEN and SYDVKM. The CDR3: CASSSGLTTTQYF. CDR3 bases: TGTGCCAGCAGTTCCGGACTCACCACTACCCAGTACTTC.